What follows is one TCR beta chain and its context. Following RNA extraction, reverse transcription yielded cDNA that acted as the sequencing template. Data came from immunoSEQ multiplex PCR; TCRdb stores just in-frame clones and leaves some out. Among 100,000 to 150,000 clones listed, about 47% were seen once. The source of the sample is a study of CD8+ T cells in alopecia areata. The V gene lost 2 bases and the J gene lost 1 base, with 12 bases spanning the gap. This CDR3 region has 16 residues. This chain connects TRBV23-1 to TRBJ1-5, with D possibly TRBD1 on 5 matching bases. TRBV23-1 is marked as an open reading frame, function uncertain. The source material was CD8+ T cells sorted from blood, sampled at week 0. This TCR was recovered from a human donor with alopecia areata. CDR3 region: CASSQTVAGSNQPQHF. CDR3 DNA: TGCGCCAGCAGTCAAACGGTGGCAGGGAGCAATCAGCCCCAGCATTTT.